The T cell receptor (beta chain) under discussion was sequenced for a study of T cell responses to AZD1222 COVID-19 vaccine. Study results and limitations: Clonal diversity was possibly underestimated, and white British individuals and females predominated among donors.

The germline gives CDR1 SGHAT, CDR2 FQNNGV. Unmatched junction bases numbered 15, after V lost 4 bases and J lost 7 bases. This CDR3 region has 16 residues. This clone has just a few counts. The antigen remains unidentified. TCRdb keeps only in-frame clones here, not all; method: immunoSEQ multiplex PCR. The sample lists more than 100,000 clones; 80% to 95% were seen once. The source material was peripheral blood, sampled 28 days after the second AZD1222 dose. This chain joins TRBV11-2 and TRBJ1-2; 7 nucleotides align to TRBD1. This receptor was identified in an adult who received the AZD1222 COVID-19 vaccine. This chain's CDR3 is CASSSRTGFYLSGYTF. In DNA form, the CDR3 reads TGTGCCAGCAGCTCCAGGACAGGTTTTTATCTAAGTGGCTACACCTTC.